This T cell receptor (beta chain) derives from a study of shared clonotypes between healthy human individuals. About the research overall: Researchers assigned three CD4 naive, three CD4 memory, two CD8 naive and one CD8 memory plate to each donor.

In the case of this clone: Its antigen is unknown.

Libraries were prepared by immunoSEQ multiplex PCR; TCRdb keeps only in-frame clonotypes and omits some of them. The profile shows hundreds of thousands of clones, 90% to 95% of them singletons. Positively selected for CCR7, the CD45RO-negative cells used as naive CD8 cells excluded terminally differentiated effector memory CD45RA+ cells. V lost 7 bases to trimming and J lost 2 bases, with 9 bases between them. There are 12 residues in the CDR3. The germline gives CDR1 SNHLY, CDR2 FYNNEI. Overall study findings and caveats: Donors were few, which limited the genetic and exposure-history diversity represented.

The rearrangement uses TRBV2 and TRBJ2-7; D not certain. The TCR originated in a woman aged 25 to 39 in good health. Sequenced material: naive CD8+ T cells sorted from blood. The CDR3 region is CASMGSPYEQYF. The CDR3 nucleotides read TGTGCCAGCATGGGCAGCCCCTACGAGCAGTACTTC.